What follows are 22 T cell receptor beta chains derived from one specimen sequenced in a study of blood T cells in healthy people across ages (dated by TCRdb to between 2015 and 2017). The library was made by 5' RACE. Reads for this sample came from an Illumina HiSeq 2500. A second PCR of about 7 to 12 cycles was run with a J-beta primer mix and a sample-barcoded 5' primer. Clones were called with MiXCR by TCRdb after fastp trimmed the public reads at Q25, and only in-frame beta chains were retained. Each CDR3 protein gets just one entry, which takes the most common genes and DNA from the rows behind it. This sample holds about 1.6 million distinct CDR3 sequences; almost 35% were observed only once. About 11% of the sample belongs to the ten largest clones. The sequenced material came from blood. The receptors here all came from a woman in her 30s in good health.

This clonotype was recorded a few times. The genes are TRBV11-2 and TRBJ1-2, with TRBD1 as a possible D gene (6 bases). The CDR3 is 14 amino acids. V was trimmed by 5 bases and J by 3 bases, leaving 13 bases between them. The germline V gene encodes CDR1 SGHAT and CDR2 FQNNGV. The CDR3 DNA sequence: TGTGCCAGCAGCCCAGACAGGAGTGACTATGGCTACACCTTC. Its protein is CASSPDRSDYGYTF.

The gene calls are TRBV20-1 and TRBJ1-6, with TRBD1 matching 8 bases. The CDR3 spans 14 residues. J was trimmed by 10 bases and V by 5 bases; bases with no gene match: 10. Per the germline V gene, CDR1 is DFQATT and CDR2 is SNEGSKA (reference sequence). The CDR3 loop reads CSAGGTGYGSPLHF. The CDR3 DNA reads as TGCAGTGCTGGGGGGACAGGCTATGGGTCACCCCTCCACTTT.

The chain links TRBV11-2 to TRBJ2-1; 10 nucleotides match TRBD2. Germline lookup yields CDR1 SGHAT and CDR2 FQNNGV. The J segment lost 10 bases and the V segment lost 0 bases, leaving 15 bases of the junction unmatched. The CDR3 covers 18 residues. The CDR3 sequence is CASSLEYSGGTPSMEQFF. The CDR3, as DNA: TGTGCCAGCAGCTTAGAGTATAGCGGGGGGACCCCCTCAATGGAGCAGTTCTTC.

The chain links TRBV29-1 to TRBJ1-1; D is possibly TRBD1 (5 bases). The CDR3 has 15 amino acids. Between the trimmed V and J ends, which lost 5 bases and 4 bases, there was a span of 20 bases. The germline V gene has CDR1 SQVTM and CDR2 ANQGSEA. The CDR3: CSVYIIRGASTEAFF. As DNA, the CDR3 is TGCAGCGTTTACATAATTCGAGGGGCGAGCACTGAAGCTTTCTTT.

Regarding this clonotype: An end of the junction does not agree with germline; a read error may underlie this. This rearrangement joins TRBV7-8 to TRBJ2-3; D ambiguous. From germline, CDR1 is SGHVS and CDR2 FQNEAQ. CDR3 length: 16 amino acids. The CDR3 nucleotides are TGTGCCAGCAGCTTACCCCCGGCTACGCCCACAGATACGCGGTATTTT. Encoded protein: CASSLPPATPTDTRYF.

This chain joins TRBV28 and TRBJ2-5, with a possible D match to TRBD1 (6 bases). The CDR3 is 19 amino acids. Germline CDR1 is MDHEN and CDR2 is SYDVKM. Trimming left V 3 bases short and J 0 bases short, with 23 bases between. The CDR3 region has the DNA TGTGCCAGCAGTTTCCTGCCTTCAGAACAGGGTCTGTACCAAGAGACCCAGTACTTC. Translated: CASSFLPSEQGLYQETQYF.

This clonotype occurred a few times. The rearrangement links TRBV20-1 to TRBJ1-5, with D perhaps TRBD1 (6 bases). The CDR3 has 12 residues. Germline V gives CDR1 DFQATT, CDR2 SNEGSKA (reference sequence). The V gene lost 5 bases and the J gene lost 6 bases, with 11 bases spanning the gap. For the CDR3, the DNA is TGCAGTGCTCAAGAGGGGGGTCAGCCCCAGCATTTT. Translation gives CSAQEGGQPQHF.

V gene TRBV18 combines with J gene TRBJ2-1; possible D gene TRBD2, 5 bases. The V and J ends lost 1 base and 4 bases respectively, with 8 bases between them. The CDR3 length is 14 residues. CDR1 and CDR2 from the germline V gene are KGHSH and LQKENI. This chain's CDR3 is CASSPRRVYNEQFF. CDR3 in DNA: TGTGCCAGCTCACCACGGCGGGTTTACAATGAGCAGTTCTTC.

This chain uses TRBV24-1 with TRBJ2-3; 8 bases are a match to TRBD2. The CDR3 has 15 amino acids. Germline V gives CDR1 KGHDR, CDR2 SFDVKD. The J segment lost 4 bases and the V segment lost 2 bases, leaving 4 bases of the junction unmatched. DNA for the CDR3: TGTGCCACCAGTGATTCCCGGACTAGCTCAGATACGCAGTATTTT. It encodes CATSDSRTSSDTQYF.

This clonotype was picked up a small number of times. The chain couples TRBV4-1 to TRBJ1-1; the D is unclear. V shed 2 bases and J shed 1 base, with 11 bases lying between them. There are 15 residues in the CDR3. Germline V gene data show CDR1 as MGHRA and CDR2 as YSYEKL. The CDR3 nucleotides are TGCGCCAGCAGCCAATTCGTACCGAAGAACACTGAAGCTTTCTTT. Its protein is CASSQFVPKNTEAFF.

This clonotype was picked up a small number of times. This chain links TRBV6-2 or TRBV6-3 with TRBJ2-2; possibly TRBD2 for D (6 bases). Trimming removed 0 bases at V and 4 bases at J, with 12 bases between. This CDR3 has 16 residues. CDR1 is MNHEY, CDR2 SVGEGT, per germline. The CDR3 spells CASSYSPGVGTGELFF. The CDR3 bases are TGTGCCAGCAGTTACTCCCCGGGAGTGGGCACCGGGGAGCTGTTTTTT.

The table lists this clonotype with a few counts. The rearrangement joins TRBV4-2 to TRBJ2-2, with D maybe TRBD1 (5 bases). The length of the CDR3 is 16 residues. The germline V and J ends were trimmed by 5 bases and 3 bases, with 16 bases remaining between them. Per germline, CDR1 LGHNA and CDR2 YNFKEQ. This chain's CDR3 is CASSFAIQGDTGELFF. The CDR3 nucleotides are TGTGCCAGCAGCTTCGCGATCCAAGGGGACACCGGGGAGCTGTTTTTT.

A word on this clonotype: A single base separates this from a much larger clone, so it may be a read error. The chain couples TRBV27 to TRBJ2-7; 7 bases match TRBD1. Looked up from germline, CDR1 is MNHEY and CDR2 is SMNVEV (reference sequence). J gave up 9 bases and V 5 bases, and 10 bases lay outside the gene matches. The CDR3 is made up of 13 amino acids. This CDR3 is CASSIDRANGQYF. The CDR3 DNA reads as TGTGCCAGCAGTATCGACAGGGCCAACGGGCAGTACTTC.

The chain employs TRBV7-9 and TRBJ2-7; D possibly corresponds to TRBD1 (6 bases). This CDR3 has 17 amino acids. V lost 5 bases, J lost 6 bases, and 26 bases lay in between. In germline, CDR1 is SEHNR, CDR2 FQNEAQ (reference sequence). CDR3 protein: CASSPQAARDIGCEQYF. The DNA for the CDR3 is TGTGCCAGCAGCCCCCAGGCCGCCAGGGACATTGGGTGCGAGCAGTACTTC.

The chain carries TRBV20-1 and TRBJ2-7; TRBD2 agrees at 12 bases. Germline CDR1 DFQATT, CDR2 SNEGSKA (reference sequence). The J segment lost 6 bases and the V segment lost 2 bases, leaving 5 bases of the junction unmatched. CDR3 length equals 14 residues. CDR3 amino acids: CSARPSGGVSEQYF. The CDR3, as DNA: TGCAGTGCTAGACCTAGCGGGGGGGTGAGCGAGCAGTACTTC.

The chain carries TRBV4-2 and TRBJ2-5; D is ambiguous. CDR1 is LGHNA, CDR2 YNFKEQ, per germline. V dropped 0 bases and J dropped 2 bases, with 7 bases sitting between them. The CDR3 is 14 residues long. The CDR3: CASSQDSQQETQYF. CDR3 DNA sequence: TGTGCCAGCAGCCAAGATAGTCAGCAAGAGACCCAGTACTTC.

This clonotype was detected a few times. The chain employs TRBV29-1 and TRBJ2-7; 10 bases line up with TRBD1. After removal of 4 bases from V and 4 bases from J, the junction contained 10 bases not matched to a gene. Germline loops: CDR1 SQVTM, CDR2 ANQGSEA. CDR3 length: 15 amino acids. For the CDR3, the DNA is TGCAGCGTTGGAAGGACAGGGGGTGGGGGTTACGAGCAGTACTTC. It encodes CSVGRTGGGGYEQYF.

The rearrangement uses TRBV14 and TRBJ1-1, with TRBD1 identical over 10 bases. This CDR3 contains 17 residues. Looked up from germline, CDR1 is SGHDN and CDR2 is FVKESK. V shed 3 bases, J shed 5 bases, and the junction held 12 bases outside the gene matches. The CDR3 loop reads CASSHWGGQGIVTEAFF. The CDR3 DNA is TGTGCCAGCAGCCATTGGGGGGGACAGGGGATTGTTACTGAAGCTTTCTTT. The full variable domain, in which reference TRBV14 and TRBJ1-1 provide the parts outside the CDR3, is EAGVTQFPSHSVIEKGQTVTLRCDPISGHDNLYWYRRVMGKEIKFLLHFVKESKQDESGMPNNRFLAERTGGTYSTLKVQPAELEDSGVYFCASSHWGGQGIVTEAFFGQGTRLTVV.

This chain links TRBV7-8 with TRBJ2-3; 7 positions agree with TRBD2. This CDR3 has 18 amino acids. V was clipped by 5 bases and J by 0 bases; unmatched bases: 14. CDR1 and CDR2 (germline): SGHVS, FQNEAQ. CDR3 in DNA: TGTGCCAGCAGCCTCCCTGAACCCCTAGCGGTTAGCACAGATACGCAGTATTTT. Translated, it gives CASSLPEPLAVSTDTQYF.

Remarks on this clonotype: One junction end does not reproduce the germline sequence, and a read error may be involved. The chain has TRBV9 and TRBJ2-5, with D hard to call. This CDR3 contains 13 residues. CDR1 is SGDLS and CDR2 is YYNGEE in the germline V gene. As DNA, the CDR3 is TGTACCAGCAGCGTAGGCCACGGGGAGACCCAGTACTTC. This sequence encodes CTSSVGHGETQYF.

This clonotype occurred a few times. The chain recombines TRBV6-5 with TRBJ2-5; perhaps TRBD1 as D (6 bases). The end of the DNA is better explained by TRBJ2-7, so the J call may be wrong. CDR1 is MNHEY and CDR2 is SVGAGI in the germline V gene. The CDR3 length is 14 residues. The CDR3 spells CASRRGGRSHEQYF. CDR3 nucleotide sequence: TGTGCCAGTCGCAGGGGCGGGCGTTCCCACGAGCAGTACTTC.

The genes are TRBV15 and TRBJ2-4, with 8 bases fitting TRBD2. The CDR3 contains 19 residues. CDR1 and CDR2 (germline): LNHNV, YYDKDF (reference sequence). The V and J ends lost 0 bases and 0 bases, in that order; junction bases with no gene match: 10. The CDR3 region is CATSRETRLARQAKNIQYF. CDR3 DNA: TGTGCCACCAGCAGAGAAACTCGACTAGCGCGCCAAGCCAAAAACATTCAGTACTTC.